The T cell receptor beta chain under discussion was sequenced for a study of CD8+ T cells in alopecia areata. Study results and limitations: Between patients, shared TCR sequences were less clear than in mice. This was possibly due in part to HLA diversity in the patient population. Higher clonality than in normal scalp was seen in lesional scalp, especially alopecia totalis/universalis.

As the sequencing template, cDNA was produced by extracting RNA and reverse transcribing it. TCRdb's table, derived via immunoSEQ multiplex PCR, lists solely in-frame clones and lacks some. The table includes fewer than 110,000 clones, roughly half detected once. Researchers picked out CD4+ and CD8+ T cells from PBMCs by sorting. This CDR3 is built from 15 residues. Germline CDR1 reads SGDLS; CDR2 reads YYNGEE. V was cut by 2 bases and J by 2 bases, with 8 bases left in between. Points on this clone: Its antigen is still unknown.

This clonotype was sampled from a human donor in good health. V gene TRBV9 combines with J gene TRBJ2-6; either TRBD1 or TRBD2 may supply D (5 bases each). Sequencing used CD4+ T cells sorted from blood. The CDR3 region has the DNA TGTGCCAGCAGCGTTAGAGGGGCTGGGGCCAACGTCCTGACTTTC. Translation gives CASSVRGAGANVLTF.